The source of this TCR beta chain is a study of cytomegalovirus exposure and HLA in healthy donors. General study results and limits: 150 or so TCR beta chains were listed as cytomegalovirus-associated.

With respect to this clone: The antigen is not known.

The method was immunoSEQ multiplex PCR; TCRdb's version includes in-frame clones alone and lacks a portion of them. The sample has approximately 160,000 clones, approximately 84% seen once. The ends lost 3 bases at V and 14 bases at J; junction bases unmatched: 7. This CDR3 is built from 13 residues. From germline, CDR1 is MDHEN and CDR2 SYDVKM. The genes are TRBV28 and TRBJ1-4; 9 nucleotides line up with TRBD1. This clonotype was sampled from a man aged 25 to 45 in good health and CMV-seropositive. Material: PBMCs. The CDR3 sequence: CASSFGDREILFF. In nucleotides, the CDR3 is TGTGCCAGCAGTTTCGGGGACAGGGAAATTCTGTTTTTT.